The 15 T cell receptor beta chains below all came from one sample that was sequenced in a study of blood T cell repertoires in COVID-19. Using immunoSEQ multiplex PCR, the repertoire was profiled, and TCRdb retains in-frame clones only, with some absent. The repertoire consists of 400,000 to 450,000 clones, with over 75% occurring once and the leading ten covering about 1.6%. Sequencing used peripheral blood. These receptors originate from a woman aged 40 to 50 with COVID-19, enrolled during active disease.

The CDR3 is CASSFFTASPFEAFF. DNA of the CDR3: TGTGCCAGCAGCTTTTTTACAGCTTCCCCTTTTGAAGCTTTCTTT. This chain uses TRBV7-2 with TRBJ1-1; D call uncertain. Germline V gene sequence: CDR1 SGHTA, CDR2 FQGNSA. Deletions cut 3 bases from V and 7 bases from J, with 18 bases between. This CDR3 has 15 amino acids. Full variable domain (remainder filled in from reference TRBV7-2 and TRBJ1-1): GAGVSQSPSNKVTEKGKDVELRCDPISGHTALYWYRQSLGQGLEFLIYFQGNSAPDKSGLPSDRFSAERTGGSVSTLTIQRTQQEDSAVYLCASSFFTASPFEAFFGQGTRLTVV.

This clone was recorded a few times. Here the CDR3 reads CASSETGQDGAQPQHF. CDR3 nucleotides: TGTGCCAGCAGTGAAACAGGGCAGGATGGTGCTCAGCCCCAGCATTTT. V usage is TRBV6-1 and J usage is TRBJ1-5; maybe TRBD1 (6 bases). Germline assignment: CDR1 MNHNS and CDR2 SASEGT. This CDR3 region has 16 residues. Deletions cut 2 bases from V and 6 bases from J, with 17 bases between.

This chain connects TRBV16 to TRBJ1-5; D gene uncertain. Germline V gene sequence: CDR1 KGHSY, CDR2 FQNENV. Trimming pared 0 bases from V and 2 bases from J, leaving 8 bases between. This CDR3 is 15 amino acids long. CDR3 region: CASSQSGSGNQPQHF. The CDR3 DNA follows: TGTGCCAGCAGCCAATCGGGCAGTGGCAATCAGCCCCAGCATTTT.

This chain uses TRBV4-3 with TRBJ2-1, with D perhaps TRBD1 (5 bases). CDR1 is LGHNA and CDR2 is YSLEER in the germline V gene. V was cut by 0 bases and J by 1 base, with 13 bases left in between. The CDR3 runs to 17 residues. The CDR3 sequence is CASSQESLGASYNEQFF. CDR3 in DNA: TGCGCCAGCAGCCAAGAGAGTCTTGGGGCGTCCTACAATGAGCAGTTCTTC.

As for this clone: Mismatch with germline at one junction end may stem from a read error. The chain couples TRBV7-7 to TRBJ2-1; TRBD1 agrees at 7 bases. The germline CDR1 and CDR2 sequences are SSHAT and FNYEAQ (reference sequence). The CDR3 length is 16 residues. DNA of the CDR3: TGTGCTAGCAGCTTAGACGGACAGGTCTCTGCCAATGAGCAGTTCTTC. It yields the protein CASSLDGQVSANEQFF.

This clone was recorded once. The genes are TRBV9 and TRBJ1-5, with D perhaps TRBD1 (5 bases). Germline CDR1 SGDLS, CDR2 YYNGEE. V gave up 5 bases and J gave up 5 bases, with 14 bases separating them. CDR3 length: 14 amino acids. CDR3 sequence: CASSPGRVDQPQHF. CDR3 nucleotide sequence: TGTGCCAGCAGTCCAGGGAGGGTCGATCAGCCCCAGCATTTT. Full variable domain (rest looked up from reference TRBV9 and TRBJ1-5): DSGVTQTPKHLITATGQRVTLRCSPRSGDLSVYWYQQSLDQGLQFLIQYYNGEERAKGNILERFSAQQFPDLHSELNLSSLELGDSALYFCASSPGRVDQPQHFGDGTRLSIL.

The J gene is TRBJ2-5, the V gene TRBV6-4, with 8 bases matching TRBD2. Germline-derived CDR1 and CDR2 are MRHNA and SNTAGT. This CDR3 is 15 amino acids long. V lost 4 bases, J lost 0 bases, and 4 bases stayed unmatched. This CDR3 is CASSVTAGDQETQYF. Here the CDR3 DNA reads TGTGCCAGCAGTGTCACAGCGGGGGACCAAGAGACCCAGTACTTC.

The chain joins TRBV4-1 to TRBJ1-1; 7 nucleotides agree with TRBD1. J gave up 5 bases and V 3 bases, and 6 bases lay outside the gene matches. This CDR3 comprises 14 residues. The germline V gene has CDR1 MGHRA and CDR2 YSYEKL. The CDR3: CASSHQGDSTEAFF. CDR3 in DNA: TGCGCCAGCAGCCACCAAGGGGACAGTACTGAAGCTTTCTTT.

The genes are TRBV3-1 (or the pseudogene TRBV3-2) and TRBJ1-5; no reliable D call. Germline V gene sequence: CDR1 LGHDT, CDR2 YNNKEL (reference sequence). Deletions cut 1 base from V and 7 bases from J, with 11 bases between. The CDR3 runs 14 residues. CDR3 in DNA: TGTGCCAGCAGCCAAGCCCTCCTAAACCAGCCCCAGCATTTT. Protein: CASSQALLNQPQHF.

The chain carries TRBV29-1 and TRBJ1-4; the D gene is possibly TRBD1 (6 bases). Trimming removed 0 bases from V and 8 bases from J, with 10 bases in between. Germline-derived CDR1 and CDR2 are SQVTM and ANQGSEA. There are 13 residues in the CDR3. CDR3 in DNA: TGCAGCGTTGAAGAGGGGGCTCGGGAAAAACTGTTTTTT. It yields the protein CSVEEGAREKLFF.

V gene TRBV24-1 combines with J gene TRBJ1-4; D is unclear. Trimming removed 4 bases at V and 11 bases at J, with 13 bases between. CDR3 length: 13 amino acids. Germline assignment: CDR1 KGHDR and CDR2 SFDVKD. CDR3 in DNA: TGTGCCACCAGTGAGAGAGTCAGGTCGAAACTGTTTTTT. Translating gives CATSERVRSKLFF.

The rearrangement joins TRBV7-3 to TRBJ1-2, with 9 bases fitting TRBD1. Germline CDR1 is SGHTA and CDR2 is FQGTGA. Trimming took 0 bases from V and 4 from J; bases not matched to a gene: 3. This CDR3 has 15 residues. This chain's CDR3 is CASSLTRDRVYGYTF. In DNA form, the CDR3 reads TGTGCCAGCAGCTTAACTCGGGACAGGGTCTATGGCTACACCTTC.

This clone was seen only once. The rearrangement links TRBV15 to TRBJ1-6, with D tentatively TRBD1 (6 bases). The CDR3 has 16 amino acids. The V end lost 5 bases, the J end lost 7 bases, and 18 bases lay between the germline ends. Germline-derived CDR1 and CDR2 are LNHNV and YYDKDF (reference sequence). For the CDR3, the DNA is TGTGCCACCAGCGCCCCGGGGGGGGCGACCAATTCACCCCTCCACTTT. It yields the protein CATSAPGGATNSPLHF.

The J gene is TRBJ1-5, the V gene TRBV27; 8 nucleotides align to TRBD1. Unmatched junction bases numbered 10, after V lost 5 bases and J lost 7 bases. The germline gives CDR1 MNHEY, CDR2 SMNVEV (reference sequence). The CDR3 is 15 amino acids. This CDR3 reads CASSPRGQGRQPQHF. The DNA of the CDR3 is TGTGCCAGCAGTCCGCGAGGACAGGGACGCCAGCCCCAGCATTTT.

CDR3 sequence: CASSQSDRMTGTPEAFF. The CDR3 DNA follows: TGCGCCAGCAGCCAATCCGATCGGATGACGGGGACTCCTGAAGCTTTCTTT. This chain uses TRBV4-3 with TRBJ1-1, with D possibly TRBD1 on 5 matching bases. The CDR3 contains 17 residues. Trimming took off 2 bases at V and 6 bases at J, with 22 bases between the two ends. Per the germline V gene, CDR1 is LGHNA and CDR2 is YSLEER.